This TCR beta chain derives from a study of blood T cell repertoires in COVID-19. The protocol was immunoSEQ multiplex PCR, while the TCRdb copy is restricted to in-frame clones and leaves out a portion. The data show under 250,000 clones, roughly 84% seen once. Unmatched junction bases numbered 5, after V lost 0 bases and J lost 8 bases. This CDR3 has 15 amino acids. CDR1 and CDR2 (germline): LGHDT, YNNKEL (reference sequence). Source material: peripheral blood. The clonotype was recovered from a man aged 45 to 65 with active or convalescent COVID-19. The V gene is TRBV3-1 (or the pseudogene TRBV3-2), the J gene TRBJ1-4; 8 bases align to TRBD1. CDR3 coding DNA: TGTGCCAGCAGCCAAGAGGACAGGGCGGGGGAAAAACTGTTTTTT. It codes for CASSQEDRAGEKLFF.